Described below is a single T cell receptor beta chain sequence and its context. Its antigen is not known. This record belongs to a study of T cell responses to AZD1222 COVID-19 vaccine. Overall study: Pooled together were second doses at about 4 or about 12 weeks. Study conclusions and caveats: The donors showed a predominance of white British ancestry and of females, with possible underestimation of clonal diversity. Variant regions that are unmutated are reportedly the target of nearly half of spike-specific TCRs.

J lost 6 bases, V lost 5 bases, and 9 bases had no gene match. This CDR3 comprises 14 residues. Germline V gives CDR1 MDHEN, CDR2 SYDVKM. Data came from immunoSEQ multiplex PCR; TCRdb stores just in-frame clones and leaves some out. This sample has some 160,000 clones, with more than 85% found just once. The sequenced sample was peripheral blood, obtained on day 0 of AZD1222 vaccination. V gene TRBV28 combines with J gene TRBJ1-1, with 7 bases matching TRBD1. The sequence was obtained from an adult in good health. The CDR3 spells CASSPPRGGSEAFF. The CDR3 DNA reads TGTGCCAGCAGTCCCCCCAGGGGGGGCTCTGAAGCTTTCTTT. The full variable domain, completed using reference TRBV28 and TRBJ1-1, is DVKVTQSSRYLVKRTGEKVFLECVQDMDHENMFWYRQDPGLGLRLIYFSYDVKMKEKGDIPEGYSVSREKKERFSLILESASTNQTSMYLCASSPPRGGSEAFFGQGTRLTVV.